The 32 T cell receptor beta chains below all came from one sample that was sequenced in a study of T cell responses to AZD1222 COVID-19 vaccine. Produced via immunoSEQ multiplex PCR; TCRdb's table is partial and in-frame only. The sample carries just over 150,000 clones, 85% to 95% recorded once. This material consisted of peripheral blood, taken 28 days after the second AZD1222 dose. The receptors here all came from an adult who received the AZD1222 COVID-19 vaccine.

This rearrangement joins TRBV12-3 or TRBV12-4 to TRBJ1-1, with D unresolved. CDR3 length equals 13 residues. V was pared by 4 bases and J by 5 bases, with 11 bases between. CDR3 sequence (DNA): TGTGCCAGCAGTTCCCGCAGGAGAACTGAAGCTTTCTTT. As protein: CASSSRRRTEAFF.

The J gene is TRBJ1-5, the V gene TRBV5-6; possibly TRBD1 for D (6 bases). CDR3 length: 13 amino acids. The germline V gene has CDR1 SGHDT and CDR2 YYEEEE. The ends were cut back, 4 bases at V and 7 bases at J, with 12 bases in the middle. CDR3 in DNA: TGTGCCAGCAGCCTGTACAGGGAACAGCCCCAGCATTTT. It codes for CASSLYREQPQHF.

The chain combines TRBV21-1 with TRBJ1-1. TRBV21-1 is a recognized pseudogene. The CDR3 is made up of 13 amino acids. CDR3 coding DNA: TGTGCCAGCAGCAAACAGCTTTACACTGAAGCTTTCTTT. As protein: CASSKQLYTEAFF.

V is TRBV6-5 and J is TRBJ1-5, with unresolved D. The CDR3 runs to 14 residues. Germline-derived CDR1 and CDR2 are MNHEY and SVGAGI. V lost 5 bases and J 6 bases, leaving 14 bases between the germline ends. Written as DNA, the CDR3 is TGTGCCAGCAGTCGGAAGGAGGTGGGTCAGCCCCAGCATTTT. Amino acid sequence: CASSRKEVGQPQHF.

This chain joins TRBV19 and TRBJ2-7; 8 bases are a match to TRBD2. J gave up 7 bases and V 7 bases, and 15 bases lay outside the gene matches. The CDR3 is 15 amino acids. The V gene's germline CDR1 is LNHDA and CDR2 SQIVND (reference sequence). In DNA, the CDR3 is TGTGCCAGTATGGGGAGCGGGAGTAATCCGCGAGAGCAGTACTTC. Its translation is CASMGSGSNPREQYF.

J is TRBJ1-1 and V is TRBV7-9; maybe TRBD1 (6 bases). There are 14 residues in the CDR3. Germline V CDR1 and CDR2: SEHNR, FQNEAQ (reference sequence). V was trimmed by 5 bases and J by 1 base, leaving 11 bases between them. The CDR3 is CASSPDSPNTEAFF. CDR3 coding DNA: TGTGCCAGCAGCCCGGACAGCCCGAACACTGAAGCTTTCTTT.

The chain carries TRBV10-3 and TRBJ1-2, with D perhaps TRBD1 (6 bases). V lost 6 bases and J lost 6, with 17 bases in between. The CDR3 runs to 14 residues. CDR1 is ENHRY and CDR2 is SYGVKD in the germline V gene. DNA of the CDR3: TGTGCCATCAGGGGGGAGGGCAGGGGCGATGGCTACACCTTC. It translates to CAIRGEGRGDGYTF.

The chain is built from TRBV3-1 (or the pseudogene TRBV3-2) and TRBJ2-1, with D possibly matching TRBD1 (6 bases). Trimming removed 4 bases from V and 7 bases from J, with 17 bases in between. This CDR3 spans 15 amino acids. The V gene's germline CDR1 is LGHDT and CDR2 YNNKEL (reference sequence). The CDR3 protein is CASSRGQLFGNEQFF. CDR3 DNA: TGTGCCAGCAGCCGCGGACAGCTTTTTGGGAATGAGCAGTTCTTC.

The chain recombines TRBV11-3 with TRBJ2-3; D possibly uses TRBD1 or TRBD2 (5 bases each). V lost 3 bases and J lost 5, with 12 bases in between. From germline, CDR1 is SGHNT and CDR2 YENEEA. This CDR3 comprises 14 residues. The CDR3 spells CASSLGVAGDTQYF. The DNA for the CDR3 is TGTGCCAGCAGCTTGGGGGTGGCCGGAGATACGCAGTATTTT. Looking up the rest from reference TRBV11-3 and TRBJ2-3 gives the full variable domain: EAGVVQSPRYKIIEKKQPVAFWCNPISGHNTLYWYLQNLGQGPELLIRYENEEAVDDSQLPKDRFSAERLKGVDSTLKIQPAELGDSAVYLCASSLGVAGDTQYFGPGTRLTVL.

Points on this clone: A junction end diverges from the germline sequence, so it may reflect a read error. The V call is TRBV18, the J call TRBJ1-5; TRBD1 aligns across 7 bases. This CDR3 contains 15 residues. From germline, CDR1 is KGHSH and CDR2 LQKENI. The CDR3 protein is CASSGYRGSDQPQHF. CDR3 sequence (DNA): TGTGCCAGCTCAGGATACAGGGGTAGCGATCAGCCCCAGCATTTT.

The rearrangement joins TRBV28 to TRBJ1-4; TRBD1 matches 9 bases. V trimming: 5 bases; J trimming: 3 bases; junction bases outside the gene matches: 10. This CDR3 has 17 amino acids. Per the germline V gene, CDR1 is MDHEN and CDR2 is SYDVKM. The CDR3 nucleotides read TGTGCCAGCAGTGACCCCGGACAGGGGCTCTCTAATGAAAAACTGTTTTTT. Translating gives CASSDPGQGLSNEKLFF.

The chain couples TRBV28 to TRBJ1-2; no clear D gene. Germline V gives CDR1 MDHEN, CDR2 SYDVKM. V shed 4 bases and J shed 6 bases, with 12 bases lying between them. The CDR3 extends over 13 amino acids. As DNA, the CDR3 is TGTGCCAGCAGTTCTACGGTTTTGGATGGCTACACCTTC. Translated: CASSSTVLDGYTF.

This rearrangement joins TRBV5-1 to TRBJ1-1; no clear D. This CDR3 has 15 residues. Trimming pared 7 bases from V and 5 bases from J, leaving 21 bases between. Germline assignment: CDR1 SGHRS and CDR2 YFSETQ. The CDR3 reads CASGSRTESGTEAFF. Written as DNA, the CDR3 is TGCGCCAGCGGATCGAGGACCGAGTCGGGGACTGAAGCTTTCTTT.

This chain joins TRBV14 and TRBJ2-5, with a weak D call TRBD2 (5 bases). Trimming removed 1 base at V and 7 bases at J, with 13 bases between. Germline V gene sequence: CDR1 SGHDN, CDR2 FVKESK. The CDR3 loop spans 14 amino acids. The DNA of the CDR3 is TGTGCCAGCAGCCAAGGCTCCGGTGCGGGGACCCAGTACTTC. Residues: CASSQGSGAGTQYF.

The V gene is TRBV6-5, the J gene TRBJ1-3; perhaps TRBD1 as D (5 bases). The CDR3 sequence is 14 residues long. Germline loops: CDR1 MNHEY, CDR2 SVGAGI. V lost 5 bases and J lost 0, with 8 bases in between. The CDR3: CASSMQGSGNTIYF. In DNA form, the CDR3 reads TGTGCCAGCAGTATGCAGGGCTCTGGAAACACCATATATTTT.

The rearrangement links TRBV9 to TRBJ1-6; D remains unclear. Germline V CDR1 and CDR2: SGDLS, YYNGEE. CDR3 length: 15 residues. The germline V and J ends were trimmed by 4 bases and 4 bases, with 12 bases remaining between them. The CDR3 DNA reads TGTGCCAGCAGCCCGGACGGGAAGTATAATTCACCCCTCCACTTT. Residues: CASSPDGKYNSPLHF.

The gene calls are TRBV6-2 or TRBV6-3 and TRBJ2-5; tentatively, D is TRBD2 (6 bases). The CDR3 is 16 residues long. CDR1 and CDR2 (germline): MNHEY, SVGEGT. V lost 0 bases to trimming and J lost 4 bases, with 15 bases between them. The CDR3 here is CASSYSTRRTLETQYF. CDR3 bases: TGTGCCAGCAGTTACTCGACTAGGAGAACTTTAGAGACCCAGTACTTC.

The chain uses TRBV24-1 and TRBJ1-1; TRBD1 agrees at 7 bases. The CDR3 covers 15 residues. The germline V gene has CDR1 KGHDR and CDR2 SFDVKD. The trim removed 2 bases at V and 5 bases at J, leaving 7 bases unmatched. The CDR3 DNA sequence: TGTGCCACCAGTGATTCAACAGGGGTGAGAACTGAAGCTTTCTTT. This gives the protein CATSDSTGVRTEAFF.

This chain joins TRBV2 and TRBJ2-7, with 13 positions matching TRBD2. The V gene's germline CDR1 is SNHLY and CDR2 FYNNEI. The CDR3 contains 15 residues. With 6 bases clipped from V and 2 bases from J, the junction kept 4 bases outside the gene matches. CDR3: CASRTSGGSPYEQYF. The CDR3 coding sequence is TGTGCCAGCAGGACTAGCGGGGGGTCCCCCTACGAGCAGTACTTC.

The chain employs TRBV7-2 and TRBJ1-5; 12 bases match TRBD1. This CDR3 is 15 amino acids long. Germline CDR1 reads SGHTA; CDR2 reads FQGNSA. V shed 6 bases and J 3 bases; nucleotides not matched to a gene: 3. This CDR3 reads CASRRGQGANQPQHF. The CDR3, as DNA: TGTGCCAGCAGGAGGGGACAGGGGGCCAATCAGCCCCAGCATTTT.

The gene calls are TRBV30 and TRBJ2-2, with a weak D call TRBD2 (6 bases). The CDR3 spans 15 residues. CDR1 is GTSNPN and CDR2 is SVGIG in the germline V gene (reference sequence). DNA for the CDR3: TGTGCGACGGCGCGGCGGGACCAATACACCGGGGAGCTGTTTTTT. Translated, it gives CATARRDQYTGELFF.

DNA for the CDR3: TGTGCCAGCAGCTCCGTACAGGGCGCCAACTATGGCTACACCTTC. Protein sequence: CASSSVQGANYGYTF. V is TRBV7-9 and J is TRBJ1-2; TRBD1 is a possible D gene (6 bases). Germline V gene lookup returns CDR1 SEHNR and CDR2 FQNEAQ (reference sequence). This CDR3 region has 15 residues. V shed 4 bases and J shed 2 bases, with 14 bases lying between them.

The chain links TRBV29-1 to TRBJ2-1, with 10 bases aligning to TRBD2. Unmatched junction bases numbered 12, after V lost 7 bases and J lost 12 bases. This CDR3 has 13 amino acids. Per the germline V gene, CDR1 is SQVTM and CDR2 is ANQGSEA. The CDR3 region has the DNA TGCAGCGCCCCCCTAGCGGGGGTGCCTTCGCAGTTCTTC. Translating it yields CSAPLAGVPSQFF.

This chain connects TRBV7-9 to TRBJ2-2; a possible D gene is TRBD2 (6 bases). Germline V gives CDR1 SEHNR, CDR2 FQNEAQ (reference sequence). The CDR3 covers 14 residues. Trimming took 7 bases from V and 6 from J, leaving 15 bases between them. In DNA form, the CDR3 reads TGTGCCAGCATCCCCCGCGGGGTCCCCGGGGAGCTGTTTTTT. This encodes CASIPRGVPGELFF.

This clone was seen only once. J is TRBJ2-1 and V is TRBV15; 10 bases are a match to TRBD2. Germline assignment: CDR1 LNHNV and CDR2 YYDKDF (reference sequence). V lost 0 bases and J lost 7; bases outside the gene matches: 12. The CDR3 spans 18 residues. CDR3 amino acids: CATSREYGSGGRSNEQFF. CDR3 sequence (DNA): TGTGCCACCAGCAGAGAATACGGTAGCGGGGGGCGGTCGAATGAGCAGTTCTTC.

J is TRBJ1-4 and V is TRBV5-1, with D hard to call. Germline-derived CDR1 and CDR2 are SGHRS and YFSETQ. The CDR3 spans 14 residues. V lost 1 base, J lost 0 bases, and 4 bases lay in between. CDR3 in amino acids: CASSLQATNEKLFF. The CDR3 DNA is TGCGCCAGCAGCTTGCAAGCAACTAATGAAAAACTGTTTTTT. Using reference TRBV5-1 and TRBJ1-4 for the parts outside the CDR3, the full variable domain is KAGVTQTPRYLIKTRGQQVTLSCSPISGHRSVSWYQQTPGQGLQFLFEYFSETQRNKGNFPGRFSGRQFSNSRSEMNVSTLELGDSALYLCASSLQATNEKLFFGSGTQLSVL.

The chain carries TRBV13 and TRBJ2-5; 12 nucleotides match TRBD2. The V segment lost 5 bases and the J segment 2 bases; nucleotides outside the gene matches: 6. This CDR3 comprises 16 residues. CDR1 PRHDT and CDR2 FYEKMQ come from the germline V gene (reference sequence). The CDR3 loop is CASSARTSGNQETQYF. The CDR3 nucleotides are TGTGCCAGCAGCGCCCGGACTAGCGGGAATCAAGAGACCCAGTACTTC.

This chain links TRBV9 with TRBJ2-7; TRBD2 might be the D (7 bases). In germline, CDR1 is SGDLS, CDR2 YYNGEE. Between the trimmed V and J ends, which lost 7 bases and 3 bases, there was a span of 20 bases. The CDR3 loop spans 15 amino acids. The CDR3: CASAQGPSGYYEQYF. The CDR3 nucleotides are TGTGCCAGCGCGCAGGGGCCTAGCGGATACTACGAGCAGTACTTC.

The chain couples TRBV7-9 to TRBJ2-3; TRBD2 aligns across 14 bases. Germline lookup yields CDR1 SEHNR and CDR2 FQNEAQ (reference sequence). V shed 5 bases, J shed 3 bases, and the junction held 10 bases outside the gene matches. The CDR3 totals 18 residues. CDR3 bases: TGTGCCAGCAGCCCAGGCCCCCGACTAGCGGGGGGGACAGATACGCAGTATTTT. Translation: CASSPGPRLAGGTDTQYF.

The V and J genes are TRBV5-1 and TRBJ1-1; D is ambiguous. V lost 2 bases to trimming and J lost 1 base, with 6 bases between them. Germline V gene lookup returns CDR1 SGHRS and CDR2 YFSETQ. This CDR3 has 13 residues. The CDR3 reads CASSFSQNTEAFF. In nucleotides, the CDR3 is TGCGCCAGCAGCTTTAGCCAGAACACTGAAGCTTTCTTT.

CDR3 loop: CASSSLAAGVDTQYF. The CDR3 DNA is TGTGCCAGCAGCTCCCTAGCGGCGGGGGTAGATACGCAGTATTTT. The V gene is TRBV7-3, the J gene TRBJ2-3; 7 bases are a match to TRBD2. The CDR3 loop spans 15 amino acids. Losses at the gene ends were 4 bases for V and 5 bases for J; bases not matched to a gene: 9. The germline V gene has CDR1 SGHTA and CDR2 FQGTGA.

The gene calls are TRBV7-9 and TRBJ1-2, with unresolved D. V gave up 5 bases and J gave up 0 bases, with 13 bases separating them. CDR3 length equals 15 residues. CDR1 is SEHNR and CDR2 is FQNEAQ in the germline V gene (reference sequence). CDR3 sequence (DNA): TGTGCCAGCAGCGCCGAGGCGCTAGCTAACTATGGCTACACCTTC. Protein: CASSAEALANYGYTF.